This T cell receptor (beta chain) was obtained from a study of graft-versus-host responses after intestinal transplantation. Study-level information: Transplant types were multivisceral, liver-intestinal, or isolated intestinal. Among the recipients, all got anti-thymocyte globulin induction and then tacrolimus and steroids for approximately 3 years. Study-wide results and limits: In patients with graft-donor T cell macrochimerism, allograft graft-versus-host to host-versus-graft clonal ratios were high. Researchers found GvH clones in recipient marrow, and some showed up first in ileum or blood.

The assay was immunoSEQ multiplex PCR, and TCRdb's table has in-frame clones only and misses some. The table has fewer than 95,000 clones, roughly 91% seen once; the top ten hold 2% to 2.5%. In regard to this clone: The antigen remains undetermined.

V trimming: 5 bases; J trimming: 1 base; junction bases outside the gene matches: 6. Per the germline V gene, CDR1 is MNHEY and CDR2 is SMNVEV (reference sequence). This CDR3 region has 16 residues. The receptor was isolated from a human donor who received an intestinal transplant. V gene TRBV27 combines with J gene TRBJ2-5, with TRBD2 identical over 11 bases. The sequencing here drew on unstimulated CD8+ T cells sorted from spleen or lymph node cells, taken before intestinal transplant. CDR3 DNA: TGTGCCAGCAGTACTAGACTAGCGGGGTCCCAAGAGACCCAGTACTTC. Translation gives CASSTRLAGSQETQYF.